The clone carrying this TCR beta chain appeared a few times. Its antigen is unidentified. The study ran its PCR with 60 Vbeta and 13 Jbeta primers. Sequencing was performed with immunoSEQ multiplex PCR; in TCRdb, only in-frame clones are kept and a portion is missing. The profile covers around 170,000 clones, with over 70% appearing a single time and 3.8% taken by the ten largest. This specimen comes from a study of cytomegalovirus exposure and HLA in healthy donors. Study-level findings and limits: Investigators reported about 160 TCR beta chains as tied to cytomegalovirus. In vitro work confirmed that three CMV-associated chains recognize CMV antigens.

This receptor was identified in a man in his fifties or sixties in good health and CMV-seronegative. Sequencing was performed on PBMCs.

CDR3 coding DNA: TGTGCCAGCAGCCCCGGGACAGTCTATGGCTACACCTTC. It yields the protein CASSPGTVYGYTF. This chain uses TRBV7-6 with TRBJ1-2; the match to TRBD1 covers 7 bases. CDR3 size: 13 residues. Germline V CDR1 and CDR2: SGHVS, FNYEAQ. Trimming at V came to 5 bases and at J to 4 bases, leaving 4 bases not matched to a gene.